This entry describes one TCR beta chain. This sample is part of a study of blood T cell repertoires in COVID-19. Overall study: Spain, Italy and the United States supplied samples that represented acute and convalescent COVID-19. PBMCs, B-cell-depleted T cells, or T cells provided the cDNA or gDNA that made up the material.

There are 14 residues in the CDR3. V dropped 5 bases and J dropped 8; count of bases not matched to a gene: 13. Germline loops: CDR1 SQVTM, CDR2 ANQGSEA. Original analysis: Counts of nucleated cells, estimated from reference gene primer amplification, were obtained. Sequencing was performed with immunoSEQ multiplex PCR; in TCRdb, only in-frame clones are kept and a portion is missing. For V, J and clone size, that table is used; D and trimming come from the DNA. Of about 47,000 clones in the sample, approximately 90% are singletons; the top ten hold 15%. This chain uses TRBV29-1 with TRBJ1-2; 8 positions match TRBD1. The material sequenced was peripheral blood. The receptor was derived from a man aged 55 to 70 with active COVID-19. CDR3 amino acids: CSVSKDRVRGGYTF. The CDR3, as DNA: TGCAGCGTTTCGAAGGACAGGGTCCGTGGAGGCTACACCTTC.